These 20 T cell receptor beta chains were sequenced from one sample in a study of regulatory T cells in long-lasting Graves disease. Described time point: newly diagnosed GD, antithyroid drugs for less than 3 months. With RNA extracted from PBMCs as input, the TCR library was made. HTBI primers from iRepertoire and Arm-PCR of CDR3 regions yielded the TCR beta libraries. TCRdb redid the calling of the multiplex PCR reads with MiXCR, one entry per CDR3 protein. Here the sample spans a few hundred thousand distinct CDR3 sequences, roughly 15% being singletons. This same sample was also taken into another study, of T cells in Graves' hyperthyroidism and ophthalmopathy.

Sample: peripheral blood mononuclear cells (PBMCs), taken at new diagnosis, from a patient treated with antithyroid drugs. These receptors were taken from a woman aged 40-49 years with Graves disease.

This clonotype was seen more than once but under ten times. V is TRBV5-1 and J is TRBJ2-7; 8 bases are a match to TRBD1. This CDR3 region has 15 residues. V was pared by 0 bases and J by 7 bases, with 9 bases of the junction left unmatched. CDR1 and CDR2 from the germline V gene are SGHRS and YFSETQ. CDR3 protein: CASSLGGQGRREQYF. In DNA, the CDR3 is TGCGCCAGCAGCTTGGGAGGACAGGGACGGCGGGAGCAGTACTTC.

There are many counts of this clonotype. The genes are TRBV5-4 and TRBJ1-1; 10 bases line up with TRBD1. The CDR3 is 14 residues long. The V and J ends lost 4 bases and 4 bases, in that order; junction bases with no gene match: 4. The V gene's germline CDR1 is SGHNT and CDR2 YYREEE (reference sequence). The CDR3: CASSRQGATTEAFF. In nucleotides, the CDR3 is TGTGCCAGCAGCCGACAGGGGGCAACCACTGAAGCTTTCTTT.

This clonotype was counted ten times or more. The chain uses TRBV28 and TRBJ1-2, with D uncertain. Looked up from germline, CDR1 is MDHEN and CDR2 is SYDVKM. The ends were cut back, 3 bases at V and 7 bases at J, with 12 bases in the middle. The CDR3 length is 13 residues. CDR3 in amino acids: CASSFSRTGGYTF. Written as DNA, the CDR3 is TGTGCCAGCAGTTTTTCCAGAACCGGTGGCTACACCTTC.

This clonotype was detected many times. The CDR3 region is CASSEILDISYNEQFF. The DNA for the CDR3 is TGTGCCAGCAGTGAAATACTCGATATCTCCTACAATGAGCAGTTCTTC. The chain carries TRBV6-1 and TRBJ2-1; D remains ambiguous. The CDR3 is made up of 16 amino acids. V dropped 2 bases and J dropped 0 bases, with 11 bases sitting between them. Germline loops: CDR1 MNHNS, CDR2 SASEGT.

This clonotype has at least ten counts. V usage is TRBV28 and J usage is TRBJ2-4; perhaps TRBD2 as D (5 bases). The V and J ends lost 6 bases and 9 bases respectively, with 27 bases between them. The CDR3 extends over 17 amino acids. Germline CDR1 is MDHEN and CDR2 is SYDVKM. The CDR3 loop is CASSPSAIGKTEVIQYF. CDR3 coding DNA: TGTGCCAGCAGCCCATCAGCGATCGGGAAGACGGAGGTCATTCAGTACTTC.

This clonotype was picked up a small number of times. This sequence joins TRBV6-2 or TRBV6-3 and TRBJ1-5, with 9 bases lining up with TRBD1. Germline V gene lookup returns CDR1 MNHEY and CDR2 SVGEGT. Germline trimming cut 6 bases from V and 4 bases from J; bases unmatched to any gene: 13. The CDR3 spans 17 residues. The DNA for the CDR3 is TGTGCCAGCAGCCCCGGGACAGGGAGACGTGCGAATCAGCCCCAGCATTTT. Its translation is CASSPGTGRRANQPQHF.

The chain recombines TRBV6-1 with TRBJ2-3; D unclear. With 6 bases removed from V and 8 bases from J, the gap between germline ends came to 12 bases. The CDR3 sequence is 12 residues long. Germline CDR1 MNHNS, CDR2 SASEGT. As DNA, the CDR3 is TGTGCCAGCAGGCCCCCTTCCGGTACGCAGTATTTT. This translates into CASRPPSGTQYF.

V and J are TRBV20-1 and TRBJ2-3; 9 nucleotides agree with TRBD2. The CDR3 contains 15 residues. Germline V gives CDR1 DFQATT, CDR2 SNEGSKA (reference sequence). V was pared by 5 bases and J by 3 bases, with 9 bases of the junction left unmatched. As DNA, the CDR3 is TGCAGTGCTCGTCGCGGGAGGGCCTGGACAGATACGCAGTATTTT. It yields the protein CSARRGRAWTDTQYF.

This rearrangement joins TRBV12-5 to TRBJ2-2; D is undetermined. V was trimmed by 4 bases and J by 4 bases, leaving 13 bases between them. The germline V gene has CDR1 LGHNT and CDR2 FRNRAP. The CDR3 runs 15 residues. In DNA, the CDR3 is TGTGCTAGTGGTTCCCGACAAGGACCCACCGGGGAGCTGTTTTTT. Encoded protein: CASGSRQGPTGELFF.

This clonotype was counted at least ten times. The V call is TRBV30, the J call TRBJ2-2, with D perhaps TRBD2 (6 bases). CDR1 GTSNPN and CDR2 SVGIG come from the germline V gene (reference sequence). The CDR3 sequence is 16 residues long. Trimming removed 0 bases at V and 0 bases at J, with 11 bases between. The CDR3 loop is CAWSVLRDSNTGELFF. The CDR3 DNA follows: TGTGCCTGGAGTGTACTGCGGGATTCGAACACCGGGGAGCTGTTTTTT.

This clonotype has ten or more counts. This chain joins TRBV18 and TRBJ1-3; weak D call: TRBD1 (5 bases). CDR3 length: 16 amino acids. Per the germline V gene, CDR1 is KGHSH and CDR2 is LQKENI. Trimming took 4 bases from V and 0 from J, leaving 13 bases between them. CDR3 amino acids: CASSLGLSTSGNTIYF. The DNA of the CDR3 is TGTGCCAGCTCACTGGGACTTTCTACCTCTGGAAACACCATATATTTT.

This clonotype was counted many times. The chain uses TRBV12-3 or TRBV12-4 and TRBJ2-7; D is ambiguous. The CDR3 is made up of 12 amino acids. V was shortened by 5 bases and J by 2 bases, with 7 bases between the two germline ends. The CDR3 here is CASSPQAYEQYF. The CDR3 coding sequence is TGTGCCAGCAGTCCCCAGGCCTACGAGCAGTACTTC.

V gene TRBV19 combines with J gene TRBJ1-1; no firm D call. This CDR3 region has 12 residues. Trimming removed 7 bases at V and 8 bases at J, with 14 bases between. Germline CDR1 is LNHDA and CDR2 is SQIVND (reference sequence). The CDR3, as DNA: TGTGCCAGTAATACTGGAGGGATCGAAGCTTTCTTT. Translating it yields CASNTGGIEAFF.

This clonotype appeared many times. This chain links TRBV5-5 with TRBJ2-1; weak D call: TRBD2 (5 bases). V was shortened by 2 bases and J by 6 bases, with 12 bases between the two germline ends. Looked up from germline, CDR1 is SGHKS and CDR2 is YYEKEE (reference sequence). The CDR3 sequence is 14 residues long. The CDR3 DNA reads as TGTGCCAGCAGCTTTTGGGGTGGAGGCAATGAGCAGTTCTTC. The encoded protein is CASSFWGGGNEQFF.

The CDR3 sequence: CASSVEGREQQEAFF. CDR3 nucleotide sequence: TGTGCCAGCAGCGTAGAGGGAAGGGAGCAGCAAGAAGCTTTCTTT. The chain joins TRBV9 to TRBJ1-1; unclear D gene. The CDR3 is 15 residues long. Germline-derived CDR1 and CDR2 are SGDLS and YYNGEE. The V and J ends lost 0 bases and 8 bases respectively, with 17 bases between them.

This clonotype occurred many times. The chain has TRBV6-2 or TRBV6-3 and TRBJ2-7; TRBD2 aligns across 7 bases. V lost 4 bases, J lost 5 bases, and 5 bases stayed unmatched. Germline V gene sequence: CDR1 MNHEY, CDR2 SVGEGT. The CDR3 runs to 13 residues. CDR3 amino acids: CASSFITSDEQYF. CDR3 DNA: TGTGCCAGCAGTTTCATCACTAGCGACGAGCAGTACTTC.

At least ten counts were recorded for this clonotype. CDR3 in amino acids: CASSLGRLAGPFYEQYF. The DNA for the CDR3 is TGTGCCAGCAGCTTAGGAAGACTAGCGGGCCCCTTTTACGAGCAGTACTTC. This chain joins TRBV11-2 and TRBJ2-7, with 10 bases identical to TRBD2. The CDR3 is made up of 17 amino acids. V was pared by 1 base and J by 4 bases, with 10 bases of the junction left unmatched. Germline CDR1 and CDR2: SGHAT and FQNNGV. Looking up the rest from reference TRBV11-2 and TRBJ2-7 gives the full variable domain: EAGVAQSPRYKIIEKRQSVAFWCNPISGHATLYWYQQILGQGPKLLIQFQNNGVVDDSQLPKDRFSAERLKGVDSTLKIQPAKLEDSAVYLCASSLGRLAGPFYEQYFGPGTRLTVT.

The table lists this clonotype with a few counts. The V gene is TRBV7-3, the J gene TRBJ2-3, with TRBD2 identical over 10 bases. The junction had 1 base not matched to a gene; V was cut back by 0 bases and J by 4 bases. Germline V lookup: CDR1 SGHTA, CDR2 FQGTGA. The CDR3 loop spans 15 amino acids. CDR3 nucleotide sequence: TGTGCCAGCAGCTTAACCAGCGGGAGGGCAGATACGCAGTATTTT. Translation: CASSLTSGRADTQYF.

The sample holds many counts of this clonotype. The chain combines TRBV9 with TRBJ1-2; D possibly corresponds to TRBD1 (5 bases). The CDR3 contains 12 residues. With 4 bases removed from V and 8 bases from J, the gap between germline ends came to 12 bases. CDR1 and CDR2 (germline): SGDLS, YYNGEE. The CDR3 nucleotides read TGTGCCAGCAGCCACACAGGCGGGGGCTACACCTTC. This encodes CASSHTGGGYTF.

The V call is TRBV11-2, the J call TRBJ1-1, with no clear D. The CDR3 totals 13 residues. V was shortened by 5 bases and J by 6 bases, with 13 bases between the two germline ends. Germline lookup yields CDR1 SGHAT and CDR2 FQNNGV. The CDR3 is CASSRPRAAEAFF. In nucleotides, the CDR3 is TGTGCCAGCAGCCGGCCCCGGGCGGCTGAAGCTTTCTTT.